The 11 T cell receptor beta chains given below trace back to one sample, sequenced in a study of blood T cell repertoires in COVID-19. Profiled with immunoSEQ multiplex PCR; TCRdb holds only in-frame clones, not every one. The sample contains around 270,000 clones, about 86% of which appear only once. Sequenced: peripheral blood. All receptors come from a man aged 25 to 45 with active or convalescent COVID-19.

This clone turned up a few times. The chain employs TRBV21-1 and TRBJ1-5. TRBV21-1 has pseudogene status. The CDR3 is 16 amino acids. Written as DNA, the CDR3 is TGTGCCAGCAGCAAAGATAGGGCGCGGAGGAATCAGCCCCAGCATTTT. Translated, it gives CASSKDRARRNQPQHF.

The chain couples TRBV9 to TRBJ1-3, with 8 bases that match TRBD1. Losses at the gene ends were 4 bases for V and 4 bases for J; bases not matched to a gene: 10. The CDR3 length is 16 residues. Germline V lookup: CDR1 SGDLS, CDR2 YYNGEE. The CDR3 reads CASSRLGQGPGNTIYF. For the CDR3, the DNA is TGTGCCAGCAGCCGCCTCGGACAGGGTCCAGGAAACACCATATATTTT.

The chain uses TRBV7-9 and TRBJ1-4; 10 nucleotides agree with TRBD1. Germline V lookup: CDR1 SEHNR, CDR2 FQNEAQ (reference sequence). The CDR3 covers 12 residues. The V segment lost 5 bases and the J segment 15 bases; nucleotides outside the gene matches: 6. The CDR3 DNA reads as TGTGCCAGCAGCCCCGGGACAGGGGTTGTGTTTTTT. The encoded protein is CASSPGTGVVFF.

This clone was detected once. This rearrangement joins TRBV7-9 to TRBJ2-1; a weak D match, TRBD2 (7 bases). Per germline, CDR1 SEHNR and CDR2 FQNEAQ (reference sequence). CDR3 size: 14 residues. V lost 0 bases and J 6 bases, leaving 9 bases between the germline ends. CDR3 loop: CASSLAGGANEQFF. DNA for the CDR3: TGTGCCAGCAGCTTAGCGGGGGGGGCCAATGAGCAGTTCTTC.

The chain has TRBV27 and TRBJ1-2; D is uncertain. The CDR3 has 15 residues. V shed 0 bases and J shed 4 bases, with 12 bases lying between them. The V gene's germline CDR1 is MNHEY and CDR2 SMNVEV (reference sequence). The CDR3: CASSLSRPEIYGYTF. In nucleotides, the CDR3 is TGTGCCAGCAGTTTATCCAGGCCGGAAATCTATGGCTACACCTTC.

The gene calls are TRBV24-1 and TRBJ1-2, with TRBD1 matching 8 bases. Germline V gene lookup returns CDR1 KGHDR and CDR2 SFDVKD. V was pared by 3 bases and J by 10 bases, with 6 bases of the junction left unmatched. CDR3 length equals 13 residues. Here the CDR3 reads CATSDDRGRVYTF. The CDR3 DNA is TGTGCCACCAGTGATGACAGGGGCAGAGTCTACACCTTC.

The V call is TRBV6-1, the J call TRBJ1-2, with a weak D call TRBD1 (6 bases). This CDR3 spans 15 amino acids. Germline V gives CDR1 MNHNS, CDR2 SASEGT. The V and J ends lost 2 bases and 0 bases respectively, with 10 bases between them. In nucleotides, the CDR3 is TGTGCCAGCAGTGAAAGCAGGGGAGCTAACTATGGCTACACCTTC. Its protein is CASSESRGANYGYTF.

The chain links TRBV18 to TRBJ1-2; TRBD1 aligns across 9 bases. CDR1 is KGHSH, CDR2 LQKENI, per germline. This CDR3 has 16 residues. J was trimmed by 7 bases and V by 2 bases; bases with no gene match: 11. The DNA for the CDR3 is TGTGCCAGCTCACCATCTGGGAACAGGGGGCTAAGTGGCTACACCTTC. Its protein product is CASSPSGNRGLSGYTF.

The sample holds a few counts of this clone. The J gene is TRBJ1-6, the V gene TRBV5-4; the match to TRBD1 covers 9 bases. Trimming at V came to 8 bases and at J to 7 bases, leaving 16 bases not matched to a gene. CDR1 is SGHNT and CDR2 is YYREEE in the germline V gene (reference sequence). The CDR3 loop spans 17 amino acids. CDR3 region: CASRDRASSALNSPLHF. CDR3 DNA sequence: TGTGCCAGTCGGGACAGGGCTTCCTCCGCCCTCAATTCACCCCTCCACTTT.

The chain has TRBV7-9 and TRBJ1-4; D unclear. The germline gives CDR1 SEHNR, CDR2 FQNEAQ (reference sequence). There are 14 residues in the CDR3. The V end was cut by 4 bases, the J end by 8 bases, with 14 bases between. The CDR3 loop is CASSSKPRGEKLFF. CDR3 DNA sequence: TGTGCCAGCAGCTCTAAACCGAGAGGCGAAAAACTGTTTTTT.

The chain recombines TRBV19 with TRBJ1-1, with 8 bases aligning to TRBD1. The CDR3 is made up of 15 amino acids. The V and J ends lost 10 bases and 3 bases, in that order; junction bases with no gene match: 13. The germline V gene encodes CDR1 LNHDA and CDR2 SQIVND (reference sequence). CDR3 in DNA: TGTGCCACACGGACATGGACAGGGATGGACACTGAAGCTTTCTTT. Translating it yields CATRTWTGMDTEAFF.